The 18 T cell receptor beta chains listed next were all sequenced from one sample in a study of blood T cell repertoires in COVID-19. Produced via immunoSEQ multiplex PCR; TCRdb's table is partial and in-frame only. The sample gives hundreds of thousands of clones, 87% of which show up once; about 6.9% is in the top ten. The sequencing input was peripheral blood. Source of these receptors: a woman aged 45-65 years with COVID-19, enrolled during active disease.

This clone was counted between two and nine times. The chain has TRBV30 and TRBJ1-5; possibly TRBD1 for D (6 bases). The V gene's germline CDR1 is GTSNPN and CDR2 SVGIG (reference sequence). CDR3 length: 16 residues. V was pared by 2 bases and J by 2 bases, with 16 bases between. CDR3: CAWSLGGRGGNQPQHF. The CDR3 DNA reads TGTGCCTGGAGTCTAGGGGGACGCGGTGGCAATCAGCCCCAGCATTTT.

The chain uses TRBV30 and TRBJ2-7; 8 positions agree with TRBD1. The CDR3 extends over 14 amino acids. Germline CDR1 is GTSNPN and CDR2 is SVGIG (reference sequence). V was clipped by 3 bases and J by 0 bases; unmatched bases: 4. CDR3 nucleotide sequence: TGTGCCTGGAGCTGGACAGGGTTCTCCTACGAGCAGTACTTC. This encodes CAWSWTGFSYEQYF.

The genes are TRBV3-1 (or the pseudogene TRBV3-2) and TRBJ2-3; the match to TRBD2 covers 10 bases. CDR1 and CDR2 from the germline V gene are LGHDT and YNNKEL (reference sequence). V was pared by 0 bases and J by 3 bases, with 9 bases of the junction left unmatched. The CDR3 runs 18 residues. The CDR3 protein is CASSQDGRTAGGTDTQYF. CDR3 nucleotide sequence: TGTGCCAGCAGCCAAGATGGTAGGACAGCGGGAGGGACAGATACGCAGTATTTT.

The gene calls are TRBV3-1 (or the pseudogene TRBV3-2) and TRBJ1-2; D is possibly TRBD1 (5 bases). Germline values: CDR1 LGHDT, CDR2 YNNKEL (reference sequence). V lost 0 bases and J 4 bases, leaving 15 bases between the germline ends. The CDR3 has 16 amino acids. The CDR3 coding sequence is TGTGCCAGCAGCCAAGAGGCCAGGGTTGGAGTCTATGGCTACACCTTC. Translated, it gives CASSQEARVGVYGYTF.

The chain joins TRBV7-8 to TRBJ1-5; TRBD1 might be the D (6 bases). The V gene lost 5 bases and the J gene lost 0 bases, with 14 bases spanning the gap. Per the germline V gene, CDR1 is SGHVS and CDR2 is FQNEAQ. The CDR3 runs 16 residues. DNA for the CDR3: TGTGCCAGCAGCGATGTAGGACAGTTTAGCAATCAGCCCCAGCATTTT. This codes for CASSDVGQFSNQPQHF.

This clone was picked up a small number of times. This chain links TRBV11-3 with TRBJ1-6; no definite D call. The CDR3 extends over 13 amino acids. Germline-derived CDR1 and CDR2 are SGHNT and YENEEA. The V end lost 5 bases, the J end lost 7 bases, and 9 bases lay between the germline ends. This chain's CDR3 is CASSPRVNSPLHF. As DNA, the CDR3 is TGTGCCAGCAGCCCCCGGGTGAATTCACCCCTCCACTTT.

The chain uses TRBV4-3 and TRBJ1-5; D unclear. Per germline, CDR1 LGHNA and CDR2 YSLEER. V shed 2 bases and J shed 3 bases, with 11 bases lying between them. This CDR3 comprises 15 residues. CDR3 in amino acids: CASSQRLLSNQPQHF. Here the CDR3 DNA reads TGCGCCAGCAGCCAACGACTCCTCTCCAATCAGCCCCAGCATTTT.

The chain has TRBV9 and TRBJ2-2; 10 bases agree with TRBD2. Looked up from germline, CDR1 is SGDLS and CDR2 is YYNGEE. This CDR3 contains 17 residues. Germline trimming cut 4 bases from V and 3 bases from J; bases unmatched to any gene: 9. CDR3 residues: CASSSRSGGVDTGELFF. DNA for the CDR3: TGTGCCAGCAGCTCCCGGAGCGGGGGGGTCGACACCGGGGAGCTGTTTTTT.

For the CDR3, the DNA is TGTGCCAGTAGTACGAAAGCGGGAGGCCTGTACAATGAGCAGTTCTTC. This sequence encodes CASSTKAGGLYNEQFF. V and J are TRBV19 and TRBJ2-1; 9 nucleotides agree with TRBD2. J was trimmed by 4 bases and V by 4 bases; bases with no gene match: 8. Germline V lookup: CDR1 LNHDA, CDR2 SQIVND (reference sequence). The CDR3 contains 16 residues.

The chain uses TRBV7-9 and TRBJ1-5, with D hard to call. Trimming removed 3 bases at V and 3 bases at J, with 12 bases between. CDR1 is SEHNR, CDR2 FQNEAQ, per germline (reference sequence). The CDR3 contains 15 residues. In nucleotides, the CDR3 is TGTGCCAGCAGCTTCTCGAGTCACTTCAATCAGCCCCAGCATTTT. Translation: CASSFSSHFNQPQHF.

This clone was seen ten or more times. V usage is TRBV7-8 and J usage is TRBJ2-1, with 7 bases identical to TRBD2. Germline assignment: CDR1 SGHVS and CDR2 FQNEAQ. This CDR3 has 16 residues. Germline trimming cut 4 bases from V and 4 bases from J; bases unmatched to any gene: 10. CDR3 loop: CASSSNAGVGYNEQFF. The CDR3 nucleotides read TGTGCCAGCAGCTCGAACGCGGGAGTGGGTTACAATGAGCAGTTCTTC.

The chain is built from TRBV5-5 and TRBJ2-7, with D possibly TRBD2 on 6 matching bases. Trimming stripped 4 bases from V and 0 bases from J, with 23 bases between. Germline V CDR1 and CDR2: SGHKS, YYEKEE (reference sequence). This CDR3 contains 18 residues. The CDR3 spells CASSLDLGTVPSSYEQYF. CDR3 in DNA: TGTGCCAGCAGCCTGGACCTCGGGACTGTTCCTAGCTCCTACGAGCAGTACTTC.

The chain joins TRBV27 to TRBJ2-3; D gene unclear. Germline loops: CDR1 MNHEY, CDR2 SMNVEV (reference sequence). V shed 5 bases and J shed 6 bases, with 6 bases lying between them. The CDR3 totals 11 residues. The DNA for the CDR3 is TGTGCCAGCAGTGCGGTTGATACGCAGTATTTT. As protein: CASSAVDTQYF.

The chain uses TRBV5-8 and TRBJ1-2; D is undetermined. This CDR3 has 12 residues. Germline CDR1 reads SGHTS; CDR2 reads YDEGEE. Trimming shortened V by 4 bases and J by 7 bases, and 11 bases separated the two germline ends. DNA for the CDR3: TGTGCCAGCAGCCTCACAAGGAGTGGCTACACCTTC. The encoded protein is CASSLTRSGYTF.

The CDR3 loop reads CASSPGWRRVLGHNEQFF. The CDR3, as DNA: TGTGCCAGCTCACCAGGTTGGAGGAGAGTTCTAGGGCACAATGAGCAGTTCTTC. V is TRBV18 and J is TRBJ2-1, with D possibly matching TRBD2 (5 bases). V lost 2 bases and J 5 bases, leaving 22 bases between the germline ends. Germline assignment: CDR1 KGHSH and CDR2 LQKENI. The CDR3 totals 18 residues.

The CDR3 is CASILQGVGEQFF. In DNA, the CDR3 is TGCGCCAGCATCCTACAGGGGGTTGGTGAGCAGTTCTTC. The chain couples TRBV5-1 to TRBJ2-1; 8 bases are shared with TRBD1. Germline values: CDR1 SGHRS, CDR2 YFSETQ. V trimming: 6 bases; J trimming: 9 bases; junction bases outside the gene matches: 8. The CDR3 has 13 amino acids.

The chain is built from TRBV27 and TRBJ2-3; D unclear. V shed 3 bases and J shed 4 bases, with 8 bases lying between them. The CDR3 spans 13 residues. From germline, CDR1 is MNHEY and CDR2 SMNVEV (reference sequence). CDR3 loop: CASSLSPADTQYF. In nucleotides, the CDR3 is TGTGCCAGCAGTTTGTCCCCTGCAGATACGCAGTATTTT.

This chain joins TRBV6-5 and TRBJ1-2, with 7 nucleotides matching TRBD1. Trimming cost V 6 bases and J 0 bases; bases outside gene matches: 4. This CDR3 is built from 14 residues. Germline CDR1 MNHEY, CDR2 SVGAGI. The CDR3 sequence: CASSGTESNYGYTF. Here the CDR3 DNA reads TGTGCCAGCAGCGGGACAGAATCTAACTATGGCTACACCTTC.